Given below is one TCR beta chain in context. What it binds is unknown. Each CDR3 protein gets one entry after TCRdb re-called the 5' RACE reads with MiXCR. The top ten hold 5.9% of the sample, which has tens of thousands of distinct CDR3 sequences, about 9.4% seen once. Germline V gene lookup returns CDR1 LGHDT and CDR2 YNNKEL (reference sequence). CDR3 size: 17 residues. Trimming shortened V by 5 bases and J by 0 bases, and 19 bases separated the two germline ends. The data were taken from a study of early T cells in non-severe SARS-CoV-2 infection. Overall study context: With bulk RNA from unsorted whole blood as input, sequencing yielded unpaired chains.

General observations from the study: VDJdb matching, biased toward anti-spike CD8 responses, missed private and CD4 specificities.

Sequencing was carried out using whole blood. This chain links TRBV3-1 with TRBJ1-1, with D possibly being TRBD1 (5 bases). The clonotype comes from an adult who was a healthcare worker with PCR-confirmed SARS-CoV-2 infection or an uninfected control (not recorded which). CDR3 bases: TGTGCCAGCAGCTCCCATATCGGGGCAGTCATGAACACTGAAGCTTTCTTT. It encodes CASSSHIGAVMNTEAFF.